A selection of T cell receptor beta chains follows, all from one sample in a study of blood T cell repertoires in COVID-19. Generated by immunoSEQ multiplex PCR, the TCRdb table keeps only in-frame clones and is missing some. Among hundreds of thousands of clones, under 95% were seen once, and the ten largest hold 2.5% to 4%. Sequenced: peripheral blood. Receptors were obtained from a woman aged 18 to 35 who had recovered from COVID-19. Each CDR3 is given with its conserved first and last residue. Each record gives: V gene, J gene, CDR3 protein.

>TRBV11-3|TRBJ2-1
CASSLRLGPANEQFF
>TRBV6-6|TRBJ1-6
CASSYAGGDSPLHF
>TRBV19|TRBJ1-2
CASRWEEGYTF
>TRBV6-1|TRBJ1-3
CASSELGGSGNTIYF
>TRBV9|TRBJ2-1
CASSFGLAGAYNEQFF
>TRBV5-1|TRBJ2-3
CASSSSGTGVDTQYF
>TRBV30|TRBJ2-1
CAWSAIAGAGYNEQFF
>TRBV7-2|TRBJ1-2
CASSLSSANYGYTF
>TRBV19|TRBJ2-5
CASSIGSGSMETQYF
>TRBV5-4|TRBJ2-1
CASSTSSYNEQFF
>TRBV25-1|TRBJ2-1
CASKEGAQGGNEQFF
>TRBV24-1|TRBJ1-1
CATSAGTANTEAFF
>TRBV5-1|TRBJ1-3
CASSLSRPGNTIYF
>TRBV20-1|TRBJ2-3
CSANEVQYF
>TRBV7-9|TRBJ2-1
CASSLSEKNSGRLLF
>TRBV6-1|TRBJ1-6
CASSDRGTNSPLHF
>TRBV18|TRBJ2-2
CASSPRPLGVVTGELFF
>TRBV6-2/TRBV6-3|TRBJ1-2
CASSYGSGYTF
>TRBV29-1|TRBJ2-3
CSVGLAGGLTDTQYF
>TRBV15|TRBJ1-5
CATSRGENPNQPQHF
>TRBV25-1|TRBJ2-4
CASIRGQGIDIQYF
>TRBV3-1/TRBV3-2|TRBJ1-4
CASRLAGTGYEKLFF
>TRBV10-3|TRBJ1-1
CAITREGWHTEAFF
>TRBV6-5|TRBJ2-1
CASSQLAGGSEQFF
>TRBV6-6|TRBJ1-4
CASRNRDRVEKLFF
>TRBV14|TRBJ2-1
CASSQASGSFSYNEQFF
>TRBV18|TRBJ1-4
CASSPPGQGAGKLFF
>TRBV28|TRBJ1-1
CASSIQVNTEAFF
>TRBV14|TRBJ2-3
CASSQVLTGRDTQYF
>TRBV3-1/TRBV3-2|TRBJ2-6
CASSQVISGANVLTF
>TRBV30|TRBJ1-4
CAWSRAGTNEKLFF
>TRBV7-2|TRBJ2-3
CASSPKWEIDTQYF
>TRBV6-2/TRBV6-3|TRBJ1-5
CASSYPDRGMYSNQPQHF
>TRBV19|TRBJ2-1
CASSSSWGRGHNEQFF
>TRBV30|TRBJ2-2
CALGSSGDRNTGELFF
>TRBV12-5|TRBJ2-3
CASGPHPGTSSPDTQYF
>TRBV12-5|TRBJ1-2
CASSGSNYGYTF
>TRBV19|TRBJ1-3
CASSIQRLGRIGGGNTIYF
>TRBV7-9|TRBJ2-1
CASSLKAGLAHEQFF
>TRBV4-3|TRBJ1-2
CASSQDVGQADYGYTF
>TRBV4-1|TRBJ2-2
CASSQLQGIRATGELFF
>TRBV6-6|TRBJ1-2
CASSPSDYGYTF
>TRBV30|TRBJ1-1
CAWSVRTGRWTEAFF
>TRBV5-1|TRBJ2-1
CASSLTPRDNEQFF
>TRBV5-5|TRBJ2-1
CASSGWGVLNEQFF
>TRBV9|TRBJ2-1
CASSRTSGMSENEQFF
>TRBV29-1|TRBJ2-3
CSVLKGQFTDTQYF
>TRBV5-4|TRBJ2-5
CASSSGGQRYQETQYF
>TRBV7-8|TRBJ2-1
CASSLVSGSSEQFF